This is a list of T cell receptor beta chains from one sample in a study of OX40 agonist ivuxolimab in advanced cancers. Sequenced by immunoSEQ multiplex PCR; TCRdb stores in-frame clones only, minus some. The sample contains fewer than 85,000 clones, more than 70% of which appear only once. The sample was CD4+ or CD8+ T cells sorted from blood, taken in a trial of the OX40 agonist ivuxolimab. The receptors were gathered from an adult with an advanced solid tumor such as melanoma, head and neck, liver or kidney cancer. Both conserved end residues are part of each CDR3. Fields, in order: D gene, V gene, clone size, J gene, CDR3 DNA, CDR3 protein. The D gene is left open where the match is weak. Only part of the rows carry a size: once, few, many, or a class if the clone is expanded.

D gene: TRBD2
V gene: TRBV6-1
clone size: once
J gene: TRBJ2-5
CDR3 DNA: TGTGCCAGCAGTGAAACTAGCGGGGAAGAGACCCAGTACTTC
CDR3 protein: CASSETSGEETQYF

D gene: TRBD1
V gene: TRBV28
clone size: .
J gene: TRBJ1-2
CDR3 DNA: TGTGCCAGCAGTTTCCCGACAGGGGCGGGTGAGCATGGCTACACCTTC
CDR3 protein: CASSFPTGAGEHGYTF

D gene: .
V gene: TRBV5-6
clone size: many
J gene: TRBJ1-1
CDR3 DNA: TGTGCCAGCAGCTTGACCCAGGGTACTTGGGCTTTCTTT
CDR3 protein: CASSLTQGTWAFF

D gene: TRBD1
V gene: TRBV19
clone size: .
J gene: TRBJ1-3
CDR3 DNA: TGTGCCAGTAGTACCGCCTCCGGGACAGTCAGATCTGGAAACACCATATATTTT
CDR3 protein: CASSTASGTVRSGNTIYF

D gene: TRBD1
V gene: TRBV5-1
clone size: .
J gene: TRBJ1-6
CDR3 DNA: TGCGCCAGCAGCCCCCGACAGGGGGCTAATTCACCCCTCCACTTT
CDR3 protein: CASSPRQGANSPLHF

D gene: .
V gene: TRBV6-6
clone size: .
J gene: TRBJ1-3
CDR3 DNA: TGTGCCAGCATTCTGGGGGGGATTGGAAACACCATATATTTT
CDR3 protein: CASILGGIGNTIYF

D gene: .
V gene: TRBV2
clone size: .
J gene: TRBJ1-5
CDR3 DNA: TGTGCCAGCAGTGAAAATGGGGCAGTGCAACCCCAGCATTTT
CDR3 protein: CASSENGAVQPQHF

D gene: .
V gene: TRBV29-1
clone size: few
J gene: TRBJ1-2
CDR3 DNA: TGCAGCGTTGGTGTGTACACCTTC
CDR3 protein: CSVGVYTF

D gene: .
V gene: TRBV30
clone size: few
J gene: TRBJ1-1
CDR3 DNA: TGTGCCTGGACAGGGATGAACACTGAAGCTTTCTTT
CDR3 protein: CAWTGMNTEAFF

D gene: .
V gene: TRBV6-1
clone size: .
J gene: TRBJ1-5
CDR3 DNA: TGTGCCAGCAGTGATTCCGGACGGAGGGCTAGCAATCAGCCCCAGCATTTT
CDR3 protein: CASSDSGRRASNQPQHF

D gene: TRBD1
V gene: TRBV5-1
clone size: .
J gene: TRBJ1-2
CDR3 DNA: TGCGCCAGCAGCCTGACGCCGGGACAGGGGGCCTATGGCTACACCTTC
CDR3 protein: CASSLTPGQGAYGYTF

D gene: TRBD1
V gene: TRBV4-2
clone size: .
J gene: TRBJ1-3
CDR3 DNA: TGTGCCAGCAGTCCCCTCGTGCTAGGACAGGGAGGAAACACCATATATTTT
CDR3 protein: CASSPLVLGQGGNTIYF

D gene: .
V gene: TRBV5-1
clone size: once
J gene: TRBJ2-3
CDR3 DNA: TGCGCCAGCAGCTTTCAACGGGGTGGCGATACGCAGTATTTT
CDR3 protein: CASSFQRGGDTQYF

D gene: .
V gene: TRBV7-9
clone size: once
J gene: TRBJ2-1
CDR3 DNA: TGTGCCAGCTCCTTACAGGGAATTCAGTTCTTC
CDR3 protein: CASSLQGIQFF

D gene: TRBD2
V gene: TRBV29-1
clone size: .
J gene: TRBJ2-1
CDR3 DNA: TGCAGCGTTGACGGAGGGGGACTAGCGGGAGTTGAGCAGTTCTTC
CDR3 protein: CSVDGGGLAGVEQFF

D gene: TRBD2
V gene: TRBV5-1
clone size: .
J gene: TRBJ2-4
CDR3 DNA: TGCGCCAGCAGCTTGGCGCTAGCGGAAGCCAAAAACATTCAGTACTTC
CDR3 protein: CASSLALAEAKNIQYF

D gene: .
V gene: TRBV19
clone size: .
J gene: TRBJ2-3
CDR3 DNA: TGTGCCAGTAGTGAGCCTCTCCCAGGCACAGATACGCAGTATTTT
CDR3 protein: CASSEPLPGTDTQYF

D gene: .
V gene: TRBV7-2
clone size: .
J gene: TRBJ2-1
CDR3 DNA: TGTGCCAGCAGCCCAAAGGTGACACCAGGGTACAATGAGCAGTTCTTC
CDR3 protein: CASSPKVTPGYNEQFF

D gene: .
V gene: TRBV15
clone size: .
J gene: TRBJ2-1
CDR3 DNA: TGTGCCACCAGCCCCCGGCAGGGGCGCTACAATGAGCAGTTCTTC
CDR3 protein: CATSPRQGRYNEQFF

D gene: .
V gene: TRBV6-5
clone size: .
J gene: TRBJ1-5
CDR3 DNA: TGTGCCAGTAAAAACAGAATTTCTAGCAATCAGCCCCAGCATTTT
CDR3 protein: CASKNRISSNQPQHF

D gene: .
V gene: TRBV27
clone size: many
J gene: TRBJ2-4
CDR3 DNA: TGTGCCAGCCCCGCGTTCCAGTACTTC
CDR3 protein: CASPAFQYF

D gene: .
V gene: TRBV9
clone size: .
J gene: TRBJ2-3
CDR3 DNA: TGTGCCAGTAAGAGGGTAAACACAGATACGCAGTATTTT
CDR3 protein: CASKRVNTDTQYF

D gene: .
V gene: TRBV7-3
clone size: .
J gene: TRBJ2-1
CDR3 DNA: TGTGCCAGCAGCTTAGCGGGACTCGGCAATGAGCAGTTCTTC
CDR3 protein: CASSLAGLGNEQFF

D gene: TRBD1
V gene: TRBV19
clone size: .
J gene: TRBJ1-2
CDR3 DNA: TGTGCCAGTAGTATTTTAACAGGGGACGGGGGGCTCACCTTC
CDR3 protein: CASSILTGDGGLTF

D gene: TRBD2
V gene: TRBV10-2
clone size: .
J gene: TRBJ2-1
CDR3 DNA: TGCGCCAGCAGTGATTCCTTCTTCGGCGGGAGCCTTAGCTCCTACAATGAGCAGTTCTTC
CDR3 protein: CASSDSFFGGSLSSYNEQFF

D gene: TRBD1
V gene: TRBV5-8
clone size: .
J gene: TRBJ2-5
CDR3 DNA: TGTGCCAGCAGCTTGGTGACAGGGGGGGAGACCCAGTACTTC
CDR3 protein: CASSLVTGGETQYF

D gene: TRBD2
V gene: TRBV30
clone size: .
J gene: TRBJ2-5
CDR3 DNA: TGTGCCGCCGGGACTAGCGGGAGTCCAGGGGAGACCCAGTACTTC
CDR3 protein: CAAGTSGSPGETQYF

D gene: TRBD2
V gene: TRBV9
clone size: .
J gene: TRBJ2-2
CDR3 DNA: TGTGCCAGCAGCGTAGTAGGGGCGGGAGGACCCGGGGAGCTGTTTTTT
CDR3 protein: CASSVVGAGGPGELFF

D gene: TRBD2
V gene: TRBV5-1
clone size: .
J gene: TRBJ2-2
CDR3 DNA: TGCGCCAGCGTTGCGGGGGTCGCGAACACCGGGGAGCTGTTTTTT
CDR3 protein: CASVAGVANTGELFF

D gene: .
V gene: TRBV5-6
clone size: .
J gene: TRBJ1-1
CDR3 DNA: TGTGCCAGCAGCTTTCTAGCACGGATGAACACTGAAGCTTTCTTT
CDR3 protein: CASSFLARMNTEAFF

D gene: .
V gene: TRBV2
clone size: few
J gene: TRBJ1-2
CDR3 DNA: TGTGCCAGCAGTGAATTAAACTATGGCTACACCTTC
CDR3 protein: CASSELNYGYTF

D gene: TRBD1
V gene: TRBV9
clone size: .
J gene: TRBJ1-2
CDR3 DNA: TGTGCCAGCAGCGTAGCAGGGGGCCATGGCTACACCTTC
CDR3 protein: CASSVAGGHGYTF

D gene: .
V gene: TRBV2
clone size: .
J gene: TRBJ2-2
CDR3 DNA: TGTGCCAGCATCTCTAGGGCGAACACCGGGGAGCTGTTTTTT
CDR3 protein: CASISRANTGELFF

D gene: .
V gene: TRBV25-1
clone size: once
J gene: TRBJ2-5
CDR3 DNA: TGTGCCAGCAGTGGGACGCTGGGGGCGGAGACCCAGTACTTC
CDR3 protein: CASSGTLGAETQYF

D gene: .
V gene: TRBV7-7
clone size: few
J gene: TRBJ2-1
CDR3 DNA: TGTGCCAGCAGCATTGACCCGAGCGGTGATCAGTTCTTC
CDR3 protein: CASSIDPSGDQFF

D gene: TRBD2
V gene: TRBV18
clone size: once
J gene: TRBJ2-3
CDR3 DNA: TGTGCCAGCTCACCACGCGGGGGGGCTTCCGGAGATACGCAGTATTTT
CDR3 protein: CASSPRGGASGDTQYF

D gene: TRBD2
V gene: TRBV19
clone size: .
J gene: TRBJ2-5
CDR3 DNA: TGTGCCAGTACGGGAAGCGGGGAGCTCCAAGAGACCCAGTACTTC
CDR3 protein: CASTGSGELQETQYF

D gene: .
V gene: TRBV18
clone size: few
J gene: TRBJ1-4
CDR3 DNA: TGTGCCAGCTCACCTAATGAAAAACTGTTTTTT
CDR3 protein: CASSPNEKLFF

D gene: .
V gene: TRBV5-4
clone size: .
J gene: TRBJ2-3
CDR3 DNA: TGTGCCAGCAGCTGGGCCACAGATACGCAGTATTTT
CDR3 protein: CASSWATDTQYF

D gene: TRBD2
V gene: TRBV27
clone size: .
J gene: TRBJ2-5
CDR3 DNA: TGTGCCTCACGGACTAGCGGGGGGGAGACCCAGTACTTC
CDR3 protein: CASRTSGGETQYF

D gene: .
V gene: TRBV15
clone size: few
J gene: TRBJ1-6
CDR3 DNA: TGTGCCACCAGCAGGTCCGTCTTCAATTCACCCCTCCACTTT
CDR3 protein: CATSRSVFNSPLHF

D gene: .
V gene: TRBV6-1
clone size: .
J gene: TRBJ2-5
CDR3 DNA: TGTGCCAGCTTGGAGCCTGGGGGTGGAAAGACCCAGTACTTC
CDR3 protein: CASLEPGGGKTQYF

D gene: .
V gene: TRBV5-5
clone size: .
J gene: TRBJ2-7
CDR3 DNA: TGTGCCAGCACCCAGCGAGGTTTCTCCTACGAGCAGTACTTC
CDR3 protein: CASTQRGFSYEQYF

D gene: TRBD1
V gene: TRBV6-5
clone size: once
J gene: TRBJ2-3
CDR3 DNA: TGTGCCAGCGGGACAGGGGTGGCAGATACGCAGTATTTT
CDR3 protein: CASGTGVADTQYF

D gene: .
V gene: TRBV7-2
clone size: .
J gene: TRBJ2-5
CDR3 DNA: TGTGCCAGCAGCTTAGCCGGGAAATTTGGGACCCAGTACTTC
CDR3 protein: CASSLAGKFGTQYF

D gene: .
V gene: TRBV7-2
clone size: .
J gene: TRBJ2-7
CDR3 DNA: TGTGCCAGCAGCTTCAAGTCGAGGGGGGCCTACGAGCAGTACTTC
CDR3 protein: CASSFKSRGAYEQYF

D gene: TRBD2
V gene: TRBV7-9
clone size: .
J gene: TRBJ2-1
CDR3 DNA: TGTGCCAGCAGCTTAGGCGGGGGGGCTCTCAATGAGCAGTTCTTC
CDR3 protein: CASSLGGGALNEQFF

D gene: TRBD1
V gene: TRBV6-1
clone size: .
J gene: TRBJ1-5
CDR3 DNA: TGTGCCAGCAGGGACAGGCTTGATCAGCCCCAGCATTTT
CDR3 protein: CASRDRLDQPQHF

D gene: TRBD1
V gene: TRBV7-2
clone size: .
J gene: TRBJ1-1
CDR3 DNA: TGTGCCAGCAGCTCGGGACAGGGTGTAACTGAAGCTTTCTTT
CDR3 protein: CASSSGQGVTEAFF

D gene: TRBD1
V gene: TRBV19
clone size: .
J gene: TRBJ1-6
CDR3 DNA: TGTGCCAGTAGTAGAGGACAGGGGGATTCACCCCTCCACTTT
CDR3 protein: CASSRGQGDSPLHF

D gene: TRBD1
V gene: TRBV2
clone size: medium-sized
J gene: TRBJ2-1
CDR3 DNA: TGTGCCAGCAGCTTGGACAGGGCCATGGGAAATGAGCAGTTCTTC
CDR3 protein: CASSLDRAMGNEQFF

D gene: TRBD2
V gene: TRBV4-1
clone size: few
J gene: TRBJ2-3
CDR3 DNA: TGCGCCAGCAGCCAAGTTGGGCGGGGGGCCACAGATACGCAGTATTTT
CDR3 protein: CASSQVGRGATDTQYF

D gene: TRBD1
V gene: TRBV7-3
clone size: .
J gene: TRBJ1-1
CDR3 DNA: TGTGCCAGCAGCTTAGGGACAGGGGGATTAGGCACTGAAGCTTTCTTT
CDR3 protein: CASSLGTGGLGTEAFF

D gene: .
V gene: TRBV28
clone size: .
J gene: TRBJ2-6
CDR3 DNA: TGTGCCAGCAGGCCCACCGAGGATCACCTCCCCGGGGCCAACGTCCTGACTTTC
CDR3 protein: CASRPTEDHLPGANVLTF

D gene: .
V gene: TRBV27
clone size: .
J gene: TRBJ2-2
CDR3 DNA: TGTGCCAGCAGTAAATCCTCCCTAGGGGGAAACACCGGGGAGCTGTTTTTT
CDR3 protein: CASSKSSLGGNTGELFF